This is a list of T cell receptor beta chains from one sample in a study of blood T cell repertoires in COVID-19. The method was immunoSEQ multiplex PCR; TCRdb's version includes in-frame clones alone and lacks a portion of them. Of 130,000 or so clones listed, about three quarters were seen once; the top ten hold approximately 15%. What was sequenced was peripheral blood. Source of these receptors: a man over 45 with acute or convalescent COVID-19. Each CDR3 is given with its conserved first and last residue. Expanded clones get a size class; other rows say once, few or many, or leave the size out.

cdr3_length: 15
j_call: TRBJ2-2
v_call: TRBV18
clone_size: .
cdr3_aa: CASSPGGWNTGELFF

cdr3_length: 16
j_call: TRBJ1-2
v_call: TRBV9
clone_size: .
cdr3_aa: CASSVAPIGGLPHYTF

cdr3_length: 14
j_call: TRBJ2-1
v_call: TRBV7-8
clone_size: .
cdr3_aa: CASSSAGLAGEQFF

cdr3_length: 13
j_call: TRBJ1-2
v_call: TRBV30
clone_size: .
cdr3_aa: CAWSVNTNYGYTF

cdr3_length: 14
j_call: TRBJ2-1
v_call: TRBV19
clone_size: .
cdr3_aa: CASSETSDYNEQFF

cdr3_length: 15
j_call: TRBJ2-2
v_call: TRBV5-1
clone_size: .
cdr3_aa: CASSLDTGSTGELFF

cdr3_length: 15
j_call: TRBJ1-5
v_call: TRBV6-5
clone_size: .
cdr3_aa: CASSPRQGPGQPQHF

cdr3_length: 16
j_call: TRBJ2-3
v_call: TRBV24-1
clone_size: .
cdr3_aa: CATSDPTSGVTDTQYF

cdr3_length: 13
j_call: TRBJ1-2
v_call: TRBV6-5
clone_size: once
cdr3_aa: CASSYGQGDGYTF

cdr3_length: 16
j_call: TRBJ2-3
v_call: TRBV6-6
clone_size: .
cdr3_aa: CASSFKSGTSTDTQYF

cdr3_length: 16
j_call: TRBJ1-3
v_call: TRBV7-6
clone_size: .
cdr3_aa: CASSPSERVAGNTIYF

cdr3_length: 15
j_call: TRBJ2-4
v_call: TRBV6-1
clone_size: .
cdr3_aa: CASSERGLSKNIQYF

cdr3_length: 16
j_call: TRBJ1-4
v_call: TRBV11-2
clone_size: .
cdr3_aa: CASSLASQGPNEKLFF

cdr3_length: 12
j_call: TRBJ1-1
v_call: TRBV3-1/TRBV3-2
clone_size: .
cdr3_aa: CASSPPTNEAFF